Below, 23 T cell receptor beta chains from the same sample are listed, as sequenced in a study of blood T cell repertoires in COVID-19. Sequenced by immunoSEQ multiplex PCR; TCRdb stores in-frame clones only, minus some. The sample lists 300,000 to 400,000 clones; around 87% were seen once. The specimen was peripheral blood. The receptors originated from a woman aged 55 to 70 with COVID-19, enrolled during active disease.

CDR3 sequence: CASSPPGHRGGNQETQYF. The CDR3, as DNA: TGTGCCAGCTCACCACCGGGTCATAGGGGCGGGAACCAAGAGACCCAGTACTTC. V gene TRBV18 combines with J gene TRBJ2-5; TRBD2 might be the D (6 bases). The V gene's germline CDR1 is KGHSH and CDR2 LQKENI. The CDR3 contains 18 residues. V was shortened by 0 bases and J by 0 bases, with 17 bases between the two germline ends.

This clone was counted only a few times. The chain recombines TRBV18 with TRBJ2-6, with TRBD1 matching over 7 bases. Trimming took 4 bases from V and 2 from J; bases not matched to a gene: 2. Germline values: CDR1 KGHSH, CDR2 LQKENI. CDR3 length: 15 residues. CDR3 region: CASSQDRAGANVLTF. CDR3 nucleotides: TGTGCCAGCTCACAAGACAGGGCTGGGGCCAACGTCCTGACTTTC.

The genes are TRBV5-1 and TRBJ1-1; D possibly corresponds to TRBD1 (6 bases). CDR1 is SGHRS and CDR2 is YFSETQ in the germline V gene. Trimming took 4 bases from V and 1 from J, leaving 17 bases between them. The CDR3 loop spans 16 amino acids. CDR3 sequence reads: CASSGPSLGANTEAFF. CDR3 DNA sequence: TGCGCCAGCAGCGGCCCCTCTCTGGGGGCGAACACTGAAGCTTTCTTT. Supplemented by reference TRBV5-1 and TRBJ1-1, the full variable domain reads KAGVTQTPRYLIKTRGQQVTLSCSPISGHRSVSWYQQTPGQGLQFLFEYFSETQRNKGNFPGRFSGRQFSNSRSEMNVSTLELGDSALYLCASSGPSLGANTEAFFGQGTRLTVV.

The chain links TRBV5-1 to TRBJ1-4, with D unresolved. The CDR3 runs to 14 residues. Germline V gives CDR1 SGHRS, CDR2 YFSETQ. V lost 4 bases, J lost 4 bases, and 11 bases lay in between. The DNA for the CDR3 is TGCGCCAGCAGCGGAGGCAGCAATAATGAAAAACTGTTTTTT. It specifies CASSGGSNNEKLFF.

The V and J genes are TRBV21-1 and TRBJ2-7; no check of the table's D call, TRBD1, against the DNA was made. TRBV21-1 is an annotated pseudogene. CDR3 size: 14 residues. CDR3 residues: CASSKARVLLEQYF. DNA of the CDR3: TGTGCCAGCAGCAAAGCCAGGGTGCTCTTGGAGCAGTACTTC.

The genes are TRBV2 and TRBJ1-4; D uncertain. The germline V gene encodes CDR1 SNHLY and CDR2 FYNNEI. The CDR3 has 17 residues. Trimming removed 3 bases from V and 4 bases from J, with 18 bases in between. CDR3 protein: CASSDRSYEAGNEKLFF. The CDR3 bases are TGTGCCAGCAGTGATAGGTCGTATGAGGCTGGTAATGAAAAACTGTTTTTT.

V usage is TRBV2 and J usage is TRBJ2-1; D perhaps matches TRBD1 (5 bases). V gave up 1 base and J gave up 3 bases, with 22 bases separating them. Germline values: CDR1 SNHLY, CDR2 FYNNEI. This CDR3 is built from 19 residues. CDR3 sequence: CASSEESFRVDDRYNEQFF. The CDR3 DNA follows: TGTGCCAGCAGTGAAGAATCTTTCAGGGTTGATGACCGCTACAATGAGCAGTTCTTC.

The gene calls are TRBV6-1 and TRBJ1-2; D gene unclear. The germline CDR1 and CDR2 sequences are MNHNS and SASEGT. Trimming shortened V by 1 base and J by 5 bases, and 8 bases separated the two germline ends. The CDR3 spans 13 residues. CDR3 region: CASSEDSLYGYTF. For the CDR3, the DNA is TGTGCCAGCAGTGAAGACAGTTTATATGGCTACACCTTC.

This chain joins TRBV19 and TRBJ1-3, with 10 positions matching TRBD1. With 9 bases clipped from V and 3 bases from J, the junction kept 17 bases outside the gene matches. The CDR3 spans 18 residues. Germline lookup yields CDR1 LNHDA and CDR2 SQIVND (reference sequence). DNA for the CDR3: TGTGCCAGCAAGGGCGGGACAGGGGCCCTTACCTTTGGAAACACCATATATTTT. Protein sequence: CASKGGTGALTFGNTIYF.

The chain uses TRBV7-6 and TRBJ2-3; D is possibly TRBD2 (6 bases). The V gene's germline CDR1 is SGHVS and CDR2 FNYEAQ. The CDR3 extends over 15 amino acids. V lost 4 bases, J lost 2 bases, and 13 bases lay in between. The CDR3 DNA reads as TGTGCCAGCAGCTCCCGGGACTTGCTCACAGATACGCAGTATTTT. This translates into CASSSRDLLTDTQYF.

The genes are TRBV28 and TRBJ2-7, with D possibly TRBD1 on 5 matching bases. Germline CDR1 is MDHEN and CDR2 is SYDVKM. CDR3 length: 14 residues. V gave up 6 bases and J gave up 2 bases, with 14 bases separating them. The CDR3 nucleotides are TGTGCCAGCAGACTCGGACAAGTCACCTACGAGCAGTACTTC. This translates into CASRLGQVTYEQYF.

The rearrangement uses TRBV9 and TRBJ1-1; D is undetermined. Germline assignment: CDR1 SGDLS and CDR2 YYNGEE. The length of the CDR3 is 14 residues. V was clipped by 0 bases and J by 11 bases, with 17 bases between them. The CDR3 nucleotides are TGTGCCAGCAGCGTAGATGGCGAGGGCAGACGGGCTTTCTTT. Its translation is CASSVDGEGRRAFF.

The V gene is TRBV29-1, the J gene TRBJ2-1, with 10 positions matching TRBD2. The CDR3 contains 12 residues. CDR1 SQVTM and CDR2 ANQGSEA come from the germline V gene. Here the CDR3 DNA reads TGCACCGGACTAGCGGATTACAATGAGCAGTTCTTC. Translated: CTGLADYNEQFF.

The DNA of the CDR3 is TGTGCCAGCGGGGAGGCGGTGTATGGCTACACCTTC. Encoded protein: CASGEAVYGYTF. This chain joins TRBV12-3 or TRBV12-4 and TRBJ1-2; D is unresolved. This CDR3 contains 12 residues. V was clipped by 8 bases and J by 5 bases, with 12 bases between them.

In nucleotides, the CDR3 is TGTGCCACCAGTGATAAAGAGGGAAGCAATCAGCCCCAGCATTTT. Encoded protein: CATSDKEGSNQPQHF. The chain joins TRBV24-1 to TRBJ1-5; no definite D call. CDR1 is KGHDR and CDR2 is SFDVKD in the germline V gene. The ends were cut back, 3 bases at V and 1 base at J, with 9 bases in the middle. There are 15 residues in the CDR3.

In this sample, this clone turned up once. The rearrangement uses TRBV5-1 and TRBJ1-3; TRBD1 matches at 8 bases. The CDR3 sequence is 16 residues long. The V segment lost 4 bases and the J segment 0 bases; nucleotides outside the gene matches: 6. Germline values: CDR1 SGHRS, CDR2 YFSETQ. As DNA, the CDR3 is TGCGCCAGCAGCGTACCCACAGGGGGCTCTGGAAACACCATATATTTT. It is translated as CASSVPTGGSGNTIYF.

CDR3 residues: CASSSNALEAFF. For the CDR3, the DNA is TGCGCCAGCAGTTCTAACGCCCTTGAAGCTTTCTTT. V gene TRBV5-1 combines with J gene TRBJ1-1; D unclear. The CDR3 is made up of 12 amino acids. Germline CDR1 is SGHRS and CDR2 is YFSETQ. V was pared by 5 bases and J by 7 bases, with 12 bases between. Looking up the rest from reference TRBV5-1 and TRBJ1-1 gives the full variable domain: KAGVTQTPRYLIKTRGQQVTLSCSPISGHRSVSWYQQTPGQGLQFLFEYFSETQRNKGNFPGRFSGRQFSNSRSEMNVSTLELGDSALYLCASSSNALEAFFGQGTRLTVV.

In this sample, this clone turned up a few times. The chain uses TRBV7-8 and TRBJ2-7; 14 bases are shared with TRBD2. The CDR3 has 16 residues. After removal of 7 bases from V and 3 bases from J, the junction contained 8 bases not matched to a gene. The germline V gene has CDR1 SGHVS and CDR2 FQNEAQ. CDR3 in amino acids: CASIPGLAGAVYEQYF. DNA for the CDR3: TGTGCCAGCATTCCGGGACTAGCGGGGGCGGTCTACGAGCAGTACTTC.

V is TRBV4-1 and J is TRBJ2-5; 8 nucleotides align to TRBD2. The V segment lost 4 bases and the J segment 3 bases; nucleotides outside the gene matches: 10. The CDR3 sequence is 16 residues long. CDR1 and CDR2 from the germline V gene are MGHRA and YSYEKL. The CDR3 loop is CASSRLPLAGKETQYF. CDR3 DNA sequence: TGCGCCAGCAGCCGCCTCCCCCTAGCGGGCAAAGAGACCCAGTACTTC.

V is TRBV7-3 and J is TRBJ2-1, with 7 positions matching TRBD1. This CDR3 has 12 amino acids. Trimming at V came to 4 bases and at J to 9 bases, leaving 3 bases not matched to a gene. Germline V gives CDR1 SGHTA, CDR2 FQGTGA. In nucleotides, the CDR3 is TGTGCCAGCAGCTCAACAGGGGCTGAGCAGTTCTTC. It translates to CASSSTGAEQFF.

The V call is TRBV6-1, the J call TRBJ2-1; D is perhaps TRBD2 (5 bases). The V end lost 4 bases, the J end lost 1 base, and 17 bases lay between the germline ends. CDR1 and CDR2 from the germline V gene are MNHNS and SASEGT. The CDR3 has 17 amino acids. The CDR3 is CASSAQGAGVSYNEQFF. The CDR3 nucleotides are TGTGCCAGCAGTGCCCAAGGTGCCGGGGTATCCTACAATGAGCAGTTCTTC.

The genes are TRBV28 and TRBJ1-6; 8 nucleotides line up with TRBD1. Germline V CDR1 and CDR2: MDHEN, SYDVKM. V shed 5 bases, J shed 3 bases, and the junction held 3 bases outside the gene matches. The CDR3 consists of 15 residues. The CDR3 nucleotides are TGTGCCAGCAGTCTAGGGACAGGCTATAATTCACCCCTCCACTTT. Translating it yields CASSLGTGYNSPLHF.

V gene TRBV18 combines with J gene TRBJ1-2; 8 bases map to TRBD1. Trimming took 1 base from V and 6 from J; bases not matched to a gene: 4. The CDR3 consists of 14 residues. The V gene's germline CDR1 is KGHSH and CDR2 LQKENI. CDR3 DNA sequence: TGTGCCAGCTCACCACGAGGACAGGGTAATGGCTACACCTTC. It encodes CASSPRGQGNGYTF. The full variable domain, with the rest looked up from reference TRBV18 and TRBJ1-2, is NAGVMQNPRHLVRRRGQEARLRCSPMKGHSHVYWYRQLPEEGLKFMVYLQKENIIDESGMPKERFSAEFPKEGPSILRIQQVVRGDSAAYFCASSPRGQGNGYTFGSGTRLTVV.